These 5 T cell receptor beta chains came from one sample sequenced in a study of blood T cell repertoires in COVID-19. Generated by immunoSEQ multiplex PCR, the TCRdb table keeps only in-frame clones and is missing some. This table has around 89,000 clones, 70% to 90% appearing once. Sequencing used peripheral blood. Source of these receptors: a man aged 50 to 60 with acute or convalescent COVID-19.

This rearrangement joins TRBV28 to TRBJ2-1; 8 nucleotides agree with TRBD2. Trimming removed 8 bases from V and 8 bases from J; junction bases left unmatched: 8. The CDR3 covers 13 residues. The V gene's germline CDR1 is MDHEN and CDR2 SYDVKM. CDR3 DNA: TGTGCCAGCGCCGGGACTAGTAGGGATGAGCAGTTCTTC. This sequence encodes CASAGTSRDEQFF.

The chain recombines TRBV7-9 with TRBJ1-6; 12 nucleotides match TRBD1. Germline V lookup: CDR1 SEHNR, CDR2 FQNEAQ (reference sequence). The CDR3 totals 15 residues. The V segment lost 5 bases and the J segment 9 bases; nucleotides outside the gene matches: 5. As DNA, the CDR3 is TGTGCCAGCAGCCCGGGACAGGGGGCGACTTCACCCCTCCACTTT. Amino acids: CASSPGQGATSPLHF.

The V gene is TRBV28, the J gene TRBJ1-2, with a possible D match to TRBD1 (6 bases). The V gene's germline CDR1 is MDHEN and CDR2 SYDVKM. The CDR3 is made up of 14 amino acids. The V and J ends lost 6 bases and 4 bases respectively, with 15 bases between them. The CDR3 DNA sequence: TGTGCCAGCAGAGGGGGTGCCCAATCCTATGGCTACACCTTC. The encoded protein is CASRGGAQSYGYTF.

The sample holds one count of this clone. The gene calls are TRBV28 and TRBJ1-2; D is possibly TRBD1 (6 bases). V gave up 6 bases and J gave up 2 bases, with 10 bases separating them. Germline V CDR1 and CDR2: MDHEN, SYDVKM. The CDR3 loop spans 13 amino acids. The CDR3 nucleotides are TGTGCCAGCAGGGACAGCAGCAACTATGGCTACACCTTC. Its protein product is CASRDSSNYGYTF.

The chain has TRBV28 and TRBJ2-3; a possible D gene is TRBD2 (6 bases). The CDR3 runs 15 residues. In germline, CDR1 is MDHEN, CDR2 SYDVKM. V dropped 5 bases and J dropped 0 bases, with 12 bases sitting between them. This CDR3 reads CASSVRRGSTDTQYF. In nucleotides, the CDR3 is TGTGCCAGCAGTGTTAGGCGGGGTAGCACAGATACGCAGTATTTT.